This T cell receptor (beta chain) was obtained from a study of regulatory T cells in long-lasting Graves disease. This clonotype was recorded many times. The CDR3 sequence is 16 residues long. Germline CDR1 reads KGHDR; CDR2 reads SFDVKD. The V segment lost 9 bases and the J segment 6 bases; nucleotides outside the gene matches: 13. Time point meaning: newly diagnosed GD, antithyroid drugs for less than 3 months. PBMC-extracted RNA yielded the TCR library. Construction of TCR beta libraries relied on iRepertoire HTBI primers and on Arm-PCR targeting CDR3 regions. TCRdb independently ran MiXCR on the multiplex PCR reads; one entry per CDR3 protein. The sample has hundreds of thousands of distinct CDR3 sequences, about 15% seen once. These data also featured in a second study, about T cells in Graves' hyperthyroidism and ophthalmopathy.

The clonotype originates from a woman aged 25 to 39 with Graves disease. Sequencing used peripheral blood mononuclear cells (PBMCs), obtained at new diagnosis, from a patient treated with antithyroid drugs. The genes are TRBV24-1 and TRBJ2-1; 10 bases line up with TRBD2. The CDR3 sequence: CATQSIAGGGGNEQFF. In nucleotides, the CDR3 is TGTGCCACCCAGAGTATAGCGGGAGGTGGCGGCAATGAGCAGTTCTTC.